The T cell receptor (beta chain) described here comes from a study of CD8+CD57+ T cells in acquired aplastic anemia. Study background: Sorted CD4+ and CD8+ cells gave an average of about 3.4 ug of DNA.

CDR3 and TCR beta VDJ profiling relied on a genomic DNA template. TCRdb reprocessed the reads via MiXCR and lists one record per CDR3 protein. The sample carries approximately 470,000 distinct CDR3 sequences, roughly a third recorded once. The sample holds a few counts of this clonotype. What it recognizes is unknown. Patients who underwent sequencing had shown CD8+CD57+ cell expansion by flow cytometry. V lost 6 bases to trimming and J lost 6 bases; unmatched junction nucleotides: 10. This CDR3 is 14 amino acids long. Germline CDR1 and CDR2: MNHNS and SASEGT. Study conclusions and caveats: Patient and control CD8+ Simpson's diversity was not significantly different. Around 29 shared CD8+ CDR3s appeared highly expressed within patients' immunodominant clones.

The J gene is TRBJ1-2, the V gene TRBV6-1, with 7 bases lining up with TRBD1. The clonotype comes from a human donor with aplastic anemia. Material: sorted CD4+, CD8+, or CD8+CD57+ T cells (not recorded which) from PBMCs. The CDR3 sequence is CASSQGGPGHGYTF. CDR3 nucleotide sequence: TGTGCCAGCAGCCAGGGGGGTCCGGGTCATGGCTACACCTTC.